This T cell receptor (beta chain) is drawn from a study of human T cells and chemical hapten exposure (dated by TCRdb to the early 2020s). Broadly, across the study: For sensitization, 2% DPC in acetone was applied to a roughly 2 cm by roughly 2 cm area of upper inner arm skin. Both TCR alpha and TCR beta chains were sequenced from each blood RNA sample. Most of the patients in the cohort were female, and the cohort covered alopecia areata with under or over 50% scalp involvement, alopecia totalis and alopecia universalis. This study followed changes in the peripheral blood TCR repertoire in vivo during primary and secondary sensitization of alopecia patients to the hapten diphenylcyclopropenone (DPC). Patch testing on the upper back used Finn chambers containing 0.01% DPC, with scoring done after 6 days according to International Contact Dermatitis Research Group standards. Patient blood was sampled pre-sensitization (week 0) and at 2, 6 and about 24 weeks after DPC sensitization. Weekly therapeutic DPC doses were additionally applied to the scalp of patients throughout the approximately 25-week study period. The libraries were sequenced as a pool, and the TCR yield per sample differed mostly because of small variations in library volumes within the pool. Under 30 alopecia patients gave blood for TCR sequencing at one to four time points (pre-sensitization, 2, 6 and 24 weeks).

Explained via the paper, the time point label denotes: patch test 1, 2 weeks after DPC sensitization. The treatment or condition label corresponds to: therapeutic diphenylcyclopropenone sensitization with weekly scalp DPC. Total RNA was extracted from unfractionated whole blood collected in Tempus Blood RNA tubes. At each patch-test visit, blood was drawn before the patch test was applied. Eligible patients were aged 18 to 70, diagnosed with alopecia, deemed suitable for DPC therapy, and excluded if pregnant. The receptor library was made with RACE. Sequencing took place on a NextSeq 500. During library preparation, unique molecular identifiers were attached to individual cDNA molecules so that TCRs could be counted quantitatively and reproducibly. The authors' pipeline ran thus. The median number of TCRs per sample was 95,638, ranging from roughly 20,000 to 690,600. The Decombinator software suite was used to annotate V, J and CDR3 in the TCR reads. Every sample was subsampled to the same number of TCRs (28,000) for the PS versus PT1 abundance plots. TCRs were defined as expanded if absent before sensitization and observed at least eight times at the 2-week time point. Through fastp at Q25 and MiXCR, TCRdb rebuilt clones from the public reads, retaining in-frame beta chains. When rows share a CDR3 protein, they turn into one entry using the most common DNA and genes. The authors' filters were not applied to this entry. The table for this sample lists approximately 52,000 distinct CDR3 sequences; 11% of them were counted only once. Of the sample, approximately 2% falls within the top ten clones.

On this clonotype itself: Its antigen remains undetermined. The sample holds no much larger clone one base away, and base qualities are not on file.

What the study reported, not specific to this receptor: A positive correlation was found between the number of PT1 expanded TCRs and patch test score, with significance reached at thresholds 8, 16 and 32 but not 4. After repeated subsampling, changes were observed in the strength of the expansion versus patch-test correlation and in the threshold at which the correlation became significant. No change with DPC sensitization was found in the number of TCRs above 1 in 1000 frequency, and no evidence of global repertoire structure alterations was found. Because every patient had alopecia, a presumed autoimmune disease, the patients' immune response might differ from that of healthy individuals. Compared with pre-sensitization or healthy control sets, expanded TCRs formed significantly more large CDR3 similarity clusters, which is consistent with antigen-driven responses.

The cysteine opens and the phenylalanine closes a CDR3 of 15 amino acids. Of all the DNA, just the CDR3 is kept, 45 bases in frame from base 1. CDR1 and CDR2, looked up from the germline V gene, are SGHTS and YDEGEE. V and J lose 4 bases and 6 bases, and a span of 17 bases separates them. This clonotype was sampled from a woman in her 40s with alopecia areata. Some clones in this sample may be carry-over from other donors' samples. Recombination connected TRBV5-8 to TRBJ2-1; a weak D assignment points to TRBD2 (5 bases agree). The sample in question was whole blood, obtained in connection with sensitization to the hapten diphenylcyclopropenone (DPC). The encoded CDR3 is CASSPPVATLNEQFF. In nucleotides, the sequence is TGTGCCAGCAGCCCCCCGGTAGCGACCCTCAATGAGCAGTTCTTC.